This TCR beta chain originates from a study of blood T cells in healthy people across ages. Study-wide background: In model experiments, template switching was able to capture about one barcoded beta molecule for every two T cells that were present. Findings and limits, study-wide: Roughly linear age-related decline in beta diversity appeared, significant by age roughly 40.

PCR was performed a second time for roughly 7 to 11 cycles using a sample-barcoded 5' primer and a J-beta primer mix. TCRdb fed the 5' RACE reads into MiXCR, producing one record per CDR3 protein. The repertoire holds 750,000 to 1,000,000 distinct CDR3 sequences, with around 29% as singletons. Trimming took 2 bases from V and 6 from J; bases not matched to a gene: 3. This CDR3 spans 14 amino acids. Germline V gives CDR1 MGHRA, CDR2 YSYEKL. This clonotype was seen ten or more times. The target antigen is unknown. The sample was also reused in another study, on T cells of mothers and their children. That source adds: Over 9.5 million reads per mother and roughly 3 million per child were obtained.

This sequence originates from a woman aged 40 to 55 in good health. The V gene is TRBV4-1, the J gene TRBJ1-2, with 10 bases lining up with TRBD1. The material sequenced was blood. CDR3 loop: CASSQPGTGDGYTF. CDR3 nucleotide sequence: TGCGCCAGCAGCCAACCGGGGACAGGGGATGGCTACACCTTC.